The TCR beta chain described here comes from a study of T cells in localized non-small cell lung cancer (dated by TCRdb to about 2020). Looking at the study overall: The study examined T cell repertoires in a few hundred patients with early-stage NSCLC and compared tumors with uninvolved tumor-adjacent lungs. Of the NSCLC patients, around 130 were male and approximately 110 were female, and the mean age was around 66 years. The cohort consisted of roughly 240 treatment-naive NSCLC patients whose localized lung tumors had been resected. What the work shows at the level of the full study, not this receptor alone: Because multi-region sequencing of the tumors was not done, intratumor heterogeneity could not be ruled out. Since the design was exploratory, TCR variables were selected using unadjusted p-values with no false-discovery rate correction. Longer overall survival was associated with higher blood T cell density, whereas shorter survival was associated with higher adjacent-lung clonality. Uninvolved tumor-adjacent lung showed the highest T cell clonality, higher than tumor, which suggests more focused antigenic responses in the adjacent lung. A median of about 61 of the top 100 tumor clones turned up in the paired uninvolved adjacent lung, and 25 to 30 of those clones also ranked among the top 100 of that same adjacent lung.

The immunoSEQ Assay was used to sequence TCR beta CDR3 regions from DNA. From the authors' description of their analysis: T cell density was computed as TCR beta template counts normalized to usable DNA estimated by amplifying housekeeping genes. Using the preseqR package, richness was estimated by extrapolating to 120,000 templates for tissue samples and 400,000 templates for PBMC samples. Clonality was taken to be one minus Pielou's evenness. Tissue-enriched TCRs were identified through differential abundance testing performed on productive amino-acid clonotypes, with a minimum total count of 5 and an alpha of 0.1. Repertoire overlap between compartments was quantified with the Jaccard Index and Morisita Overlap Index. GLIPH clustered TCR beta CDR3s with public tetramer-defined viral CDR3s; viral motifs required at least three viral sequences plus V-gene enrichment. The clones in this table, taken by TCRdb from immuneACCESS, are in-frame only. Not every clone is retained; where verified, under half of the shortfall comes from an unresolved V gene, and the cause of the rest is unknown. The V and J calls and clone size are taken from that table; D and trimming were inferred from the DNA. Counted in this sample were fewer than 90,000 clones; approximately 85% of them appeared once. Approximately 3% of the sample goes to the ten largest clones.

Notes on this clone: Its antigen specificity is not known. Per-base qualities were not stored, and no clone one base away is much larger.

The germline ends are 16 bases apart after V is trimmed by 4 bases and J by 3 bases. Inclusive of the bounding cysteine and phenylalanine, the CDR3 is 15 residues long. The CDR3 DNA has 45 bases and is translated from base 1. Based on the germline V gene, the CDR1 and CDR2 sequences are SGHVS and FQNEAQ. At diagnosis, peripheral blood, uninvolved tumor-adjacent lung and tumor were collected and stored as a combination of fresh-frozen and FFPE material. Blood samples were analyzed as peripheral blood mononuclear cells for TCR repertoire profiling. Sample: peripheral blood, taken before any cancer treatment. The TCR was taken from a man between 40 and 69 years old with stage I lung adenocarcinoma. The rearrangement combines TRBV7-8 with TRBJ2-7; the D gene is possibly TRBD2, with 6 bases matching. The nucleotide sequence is TGTGCCAGCAGCTACCGCGGGGATCGCGGCTACGAGCAGTACTTC. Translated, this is CASSYRGDRGYEQYF. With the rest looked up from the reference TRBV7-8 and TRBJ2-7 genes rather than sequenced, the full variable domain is GAGVSQSPRYKVAKRGQDVALRCDPISGHVSLFWYQQALGQGPEFLTYFQNEAQLDKSGLPSDRFFAERPEGSVSTLKIQRTQQEDSAVYLCASSYRGDRGYEQYFGPGTRLTVT.